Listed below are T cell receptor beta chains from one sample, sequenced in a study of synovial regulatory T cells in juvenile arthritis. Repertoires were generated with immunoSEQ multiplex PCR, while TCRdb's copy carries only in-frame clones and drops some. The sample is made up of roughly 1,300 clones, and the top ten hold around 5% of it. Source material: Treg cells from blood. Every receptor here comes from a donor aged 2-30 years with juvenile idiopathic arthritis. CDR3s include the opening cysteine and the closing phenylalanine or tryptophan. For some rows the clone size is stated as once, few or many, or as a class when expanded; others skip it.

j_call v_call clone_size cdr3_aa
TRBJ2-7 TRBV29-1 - CSVEGDSYEQYF
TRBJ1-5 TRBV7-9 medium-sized CASSATDSNQPQHF
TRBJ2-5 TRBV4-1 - CASSQEWGAGETQYF
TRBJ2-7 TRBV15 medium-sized CATSRDLGAGNYEQYF
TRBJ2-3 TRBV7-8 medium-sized CASSLLGGRGGPRERDTQYF
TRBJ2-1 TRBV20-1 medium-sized CSARRFDEQFF
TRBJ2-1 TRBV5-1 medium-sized CASSSLAGPNEQFF
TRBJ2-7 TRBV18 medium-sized CASSPPQTSSPEQYF
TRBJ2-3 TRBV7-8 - CASSSRGVTFTDTQYF
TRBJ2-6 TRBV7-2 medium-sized CASSRGGGLSGANVLTF
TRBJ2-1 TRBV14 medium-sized CASSGLADYNEQFF
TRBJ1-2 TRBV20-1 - CSAQRASGVTF